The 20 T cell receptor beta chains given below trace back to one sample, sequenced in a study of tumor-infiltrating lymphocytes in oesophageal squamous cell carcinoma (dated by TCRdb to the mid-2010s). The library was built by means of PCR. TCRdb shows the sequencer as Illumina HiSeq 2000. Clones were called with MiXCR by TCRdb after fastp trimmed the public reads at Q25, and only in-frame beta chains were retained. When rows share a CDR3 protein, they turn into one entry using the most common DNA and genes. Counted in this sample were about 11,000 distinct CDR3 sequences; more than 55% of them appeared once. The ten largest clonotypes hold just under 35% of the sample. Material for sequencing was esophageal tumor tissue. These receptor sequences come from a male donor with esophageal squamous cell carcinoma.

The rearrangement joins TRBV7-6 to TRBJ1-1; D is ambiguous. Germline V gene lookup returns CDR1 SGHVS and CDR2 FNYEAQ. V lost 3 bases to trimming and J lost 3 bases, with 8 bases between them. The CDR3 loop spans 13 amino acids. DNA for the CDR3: TGTGCCAGCAGCTTCCAAAGCTACACTGAAGCTTTCTTT. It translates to CASSFQSYTEAFF.

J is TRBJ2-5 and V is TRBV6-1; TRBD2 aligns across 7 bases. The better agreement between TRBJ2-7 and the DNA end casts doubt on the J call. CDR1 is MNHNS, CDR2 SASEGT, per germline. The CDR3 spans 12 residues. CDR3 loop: CASSKPSGEQYF. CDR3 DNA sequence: TGTGCCAGCAGTAAACCTAGCGGCGAGCAGTACTTC.

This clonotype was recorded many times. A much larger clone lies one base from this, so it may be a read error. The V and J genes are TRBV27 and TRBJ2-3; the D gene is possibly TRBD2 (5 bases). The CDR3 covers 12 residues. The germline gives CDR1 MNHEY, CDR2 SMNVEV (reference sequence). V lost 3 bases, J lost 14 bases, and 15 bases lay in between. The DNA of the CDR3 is TGTGCCAGCAGTTTTGTAAACGGGGAGCTGTATTTT. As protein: CASSFVNGELYF.

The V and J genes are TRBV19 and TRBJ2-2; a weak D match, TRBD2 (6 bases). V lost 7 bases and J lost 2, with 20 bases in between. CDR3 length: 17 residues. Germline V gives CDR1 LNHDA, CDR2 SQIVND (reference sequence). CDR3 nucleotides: TGTGCCAGTACAATACCGCCCGGGACTGGAAACACCGGGGAGCTGTTTTTT. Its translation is CASTIPPGTGNTGELFF.

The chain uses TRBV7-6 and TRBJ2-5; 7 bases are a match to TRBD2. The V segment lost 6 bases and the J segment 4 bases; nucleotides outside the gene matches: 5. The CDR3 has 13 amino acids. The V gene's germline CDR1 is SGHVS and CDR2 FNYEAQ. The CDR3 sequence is CASSSGGGETQYF. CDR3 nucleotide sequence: TGTGCCAGCAGTAGTGGGGGGGGAGAGACCCAGTACTTC.

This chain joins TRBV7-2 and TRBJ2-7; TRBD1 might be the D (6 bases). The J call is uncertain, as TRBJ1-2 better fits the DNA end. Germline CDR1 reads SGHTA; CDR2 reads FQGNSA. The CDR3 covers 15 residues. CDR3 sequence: CASSSQLTGLSGYTF. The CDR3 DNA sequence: TGTGCCAGCAGCTCTCAACTTACAGGGCTATCTGGCTACACCTTC.

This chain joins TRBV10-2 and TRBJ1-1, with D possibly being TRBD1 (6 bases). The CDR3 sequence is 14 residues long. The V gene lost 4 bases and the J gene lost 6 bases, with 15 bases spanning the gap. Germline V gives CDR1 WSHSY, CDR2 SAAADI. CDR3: CASSGRGKISEAFF. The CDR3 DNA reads TGCGCCAGCAGTGGGAGGGGGAAGATTTCTGAAGCTTTCTTT.

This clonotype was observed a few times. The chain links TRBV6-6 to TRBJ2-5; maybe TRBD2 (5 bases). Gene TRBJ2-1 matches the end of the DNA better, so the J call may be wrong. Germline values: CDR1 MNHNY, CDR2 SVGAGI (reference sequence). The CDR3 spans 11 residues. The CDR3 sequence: CASSYWETQFF. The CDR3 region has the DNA TGTGCCAGCAGTTATTGGGAGACCCAGTTCTTC.

The CDR3 reads CASSLRQKETQYF. The CDR3 DNA reads TGTGCCAGCAGCTTAAGGCAGAAAGAGACCCAGTACTTC. J is TRBJ2-5 and V is TRBV7-6; D is uncertain. CDR1 is SGHVS, CDR2 FNYEAQ, per germline. There are 13 residues in the CDR3. V lost 2 bases to trimming and J lost 3 bases, with 7 bases between them.

In DNA form, the CDR3 reads TGTGCCAGCAGTCCGGGGTTGACCCGCACAGATACGCAGTATTTT. This gives the protein CASSPGLTRTDTQYF. This rearrangement joins TRBV11-1 to TRBJ2-3, with a weak D call TRBD2 (5 bases). The V gene lost 6 bases and the J gene lost 1 base, with 14 bases spanning the gap. The germline V gene encodes CDR1 SGHAT and CDR2 FQDESV (reference sequence). This CDR3 is 15 amino acids long.

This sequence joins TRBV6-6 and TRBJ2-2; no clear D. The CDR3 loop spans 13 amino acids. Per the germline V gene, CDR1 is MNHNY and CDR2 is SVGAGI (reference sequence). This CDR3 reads CVSSNSLPGELFF. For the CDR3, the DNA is TGTGTTTCCTCGAACAGTCTGCCCGGGGAGCTGTTTTTT.

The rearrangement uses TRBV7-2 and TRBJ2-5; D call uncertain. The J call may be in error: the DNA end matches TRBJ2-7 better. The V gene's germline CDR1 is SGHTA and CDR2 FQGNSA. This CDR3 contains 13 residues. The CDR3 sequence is CASSSYLENEQYF. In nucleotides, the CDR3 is TGTGCCAGCAGCTCATATCTGGAGAACGAGCAGTACTTC.

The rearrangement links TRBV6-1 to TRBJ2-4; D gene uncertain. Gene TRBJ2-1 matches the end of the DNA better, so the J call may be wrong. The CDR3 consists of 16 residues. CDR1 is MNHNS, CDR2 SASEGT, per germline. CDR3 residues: CASSEALESGRFEQFF. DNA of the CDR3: TGTGCCAGCAGTGAAGCGCTTGAGTCTGGCCGATTTGAGCAGTTCTTC.

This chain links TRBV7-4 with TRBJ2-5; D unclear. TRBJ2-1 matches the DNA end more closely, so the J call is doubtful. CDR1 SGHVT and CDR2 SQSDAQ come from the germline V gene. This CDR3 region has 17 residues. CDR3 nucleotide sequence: TGTGCCAGCAGCTTAGAAATCGCGCGATTCACCTACAATGAGCAGTTCTTC. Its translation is CASSLEIARFTYNEQFF.

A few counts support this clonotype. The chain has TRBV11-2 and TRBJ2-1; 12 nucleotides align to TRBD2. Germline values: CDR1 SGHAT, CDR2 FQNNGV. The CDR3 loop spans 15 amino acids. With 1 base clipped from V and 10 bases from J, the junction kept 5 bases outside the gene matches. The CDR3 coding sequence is TGTGCCAGCAGCTTAGTCCTAGCGGGAGGGGGCGAGCAGTTCTTC. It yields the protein CASSLVLAGGGEQFF.

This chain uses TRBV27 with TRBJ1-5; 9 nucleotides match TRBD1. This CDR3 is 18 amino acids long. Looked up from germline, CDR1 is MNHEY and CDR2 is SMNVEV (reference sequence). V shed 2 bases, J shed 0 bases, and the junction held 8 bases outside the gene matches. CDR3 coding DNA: TGTGCCAGCAGTTTAAAGGGACAGGGAGTCTATAGCAATCAGCCCCAGCATTTT. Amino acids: CASSLKGQGVYSNQPQHF.

The CDR3 region has the DNA TGTGCCAGCAGCTTAGCAACCAATCAGCCCCAGCATTTT. As protein: CASSLATNQPQHF. V and J are TRBV7-4 and TRBJ1-5; no clear D gene. The CDR3 runs 13 residues. Trimming left V 0 bases short and J 3 bases short, with 3 bases between. The germline V gene encodes CDR1 SGHVT and CDR2 SQSDAQ.

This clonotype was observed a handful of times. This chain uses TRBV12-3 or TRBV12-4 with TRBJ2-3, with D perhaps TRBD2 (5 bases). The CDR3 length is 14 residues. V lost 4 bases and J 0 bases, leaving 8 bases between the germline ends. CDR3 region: CASSYQRSTDTQYF. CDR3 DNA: TGTGCCAGCAGTTACCAGCGGAGCACAGATACGCAGTATTTT.

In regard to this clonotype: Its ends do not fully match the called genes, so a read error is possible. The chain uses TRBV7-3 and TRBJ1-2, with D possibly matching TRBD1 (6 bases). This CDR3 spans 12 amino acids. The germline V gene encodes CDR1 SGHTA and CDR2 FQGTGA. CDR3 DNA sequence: TGTGCCAGCAGCCTAACAGGGTATGGCTACACCTTC. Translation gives CASSLTGYGYTF.

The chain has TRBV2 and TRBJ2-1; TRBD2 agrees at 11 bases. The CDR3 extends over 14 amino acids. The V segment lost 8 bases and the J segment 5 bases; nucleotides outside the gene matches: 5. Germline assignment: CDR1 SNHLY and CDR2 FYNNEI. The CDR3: CASSTSGVNNEQFF. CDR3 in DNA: TGTGCCAGCTCGACTAGCGGGGTAAACAATGAGCAGTTCTTC.